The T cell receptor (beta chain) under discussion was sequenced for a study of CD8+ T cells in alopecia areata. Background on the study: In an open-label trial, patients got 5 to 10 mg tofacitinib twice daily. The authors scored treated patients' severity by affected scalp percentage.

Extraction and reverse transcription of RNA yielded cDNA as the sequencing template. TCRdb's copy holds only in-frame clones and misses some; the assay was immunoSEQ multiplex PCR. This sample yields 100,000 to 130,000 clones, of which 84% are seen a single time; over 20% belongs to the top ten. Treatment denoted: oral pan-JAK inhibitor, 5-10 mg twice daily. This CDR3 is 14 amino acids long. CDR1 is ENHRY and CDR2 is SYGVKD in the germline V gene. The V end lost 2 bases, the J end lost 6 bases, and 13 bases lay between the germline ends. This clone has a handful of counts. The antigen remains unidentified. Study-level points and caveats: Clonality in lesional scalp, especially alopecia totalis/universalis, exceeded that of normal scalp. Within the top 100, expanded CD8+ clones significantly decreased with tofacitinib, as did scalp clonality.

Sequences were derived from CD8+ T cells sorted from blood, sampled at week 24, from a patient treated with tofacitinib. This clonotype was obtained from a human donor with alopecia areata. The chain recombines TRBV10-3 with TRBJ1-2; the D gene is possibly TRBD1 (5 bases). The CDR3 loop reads CAISEAREANGYTF. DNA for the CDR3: TGTGCCATCAGTGAGGCCAGGGAAGCTAATGGCTACACCTTC.